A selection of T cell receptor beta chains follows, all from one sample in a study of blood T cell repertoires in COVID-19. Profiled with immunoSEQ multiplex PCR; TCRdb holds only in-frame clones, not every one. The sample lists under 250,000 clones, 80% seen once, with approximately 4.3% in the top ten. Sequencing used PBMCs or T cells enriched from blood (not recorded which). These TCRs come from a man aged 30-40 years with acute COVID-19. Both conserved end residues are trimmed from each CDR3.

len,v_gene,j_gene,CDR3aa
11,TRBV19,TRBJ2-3,ASRDRGTDTQY
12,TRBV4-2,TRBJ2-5,ASSQDAGTETQY
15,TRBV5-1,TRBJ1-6,ASSLVGQSSYNSPLH
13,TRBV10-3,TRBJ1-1,AIRSDSGGSTEAF
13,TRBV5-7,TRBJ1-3,ASSAQGNSGNTIY
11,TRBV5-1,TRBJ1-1,ASSLAVNTEAF
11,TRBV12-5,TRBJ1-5,ASGLAGYQPQH
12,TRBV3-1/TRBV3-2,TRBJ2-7,ASSQVQGTVEQY
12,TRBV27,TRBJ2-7,ASSSGTGGYEQY
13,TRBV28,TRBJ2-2,ASSRRGGGTGELF
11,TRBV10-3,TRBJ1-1,AISAGTDFEAF
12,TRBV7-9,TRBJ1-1,ASSRPGEGAEAF
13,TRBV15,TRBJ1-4,ATSRGEGGNEKLF
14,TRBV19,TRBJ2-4,ASSPRGDLAKNIQY
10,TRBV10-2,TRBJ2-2,ASTRGSGELF
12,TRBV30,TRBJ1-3,AWRGDRAGNTIY
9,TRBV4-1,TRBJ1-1,ASSGDTEAF
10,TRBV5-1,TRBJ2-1,ASSLAGNEQF
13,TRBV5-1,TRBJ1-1,ASSFGQQRNTEAF
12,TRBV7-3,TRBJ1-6,ASSLNAGDSPLH
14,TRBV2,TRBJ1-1,ASRKDRPAGATEAF
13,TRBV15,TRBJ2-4,ATSRVDRAKNIQY
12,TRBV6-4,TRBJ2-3,ASSPDRGADTQY
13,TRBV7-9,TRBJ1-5,ASSALAGSNQPQH
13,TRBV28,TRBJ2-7,ASSSRSSGGSEQY
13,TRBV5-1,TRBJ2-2,ASSFTSGVGGELF
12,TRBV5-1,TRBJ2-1,ASSLGAGGNEQF
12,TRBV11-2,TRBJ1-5,ASSQQTGVQPQH
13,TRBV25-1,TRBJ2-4,ASSVEQGFKNIQY
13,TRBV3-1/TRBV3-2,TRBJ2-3,ASSQGQGAGDTQY
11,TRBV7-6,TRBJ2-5,ASSLAGVETQY
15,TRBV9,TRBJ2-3,ASSSIQRGGGLDTQY
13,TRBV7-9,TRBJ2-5,ASSPDRGSQETQY
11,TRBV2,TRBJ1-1,ASSSTANTEAF
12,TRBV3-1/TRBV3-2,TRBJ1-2,ATYSGGSNYGYT
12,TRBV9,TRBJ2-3,ASSAGQGKDTQY